The 24 T cell receptor beta chains in this list originate from one sample, sequenced in a study of early T cells in non-severe SARS-CoV-2 infection. TCRdb analysed the 5' RACE reads with MiXCR anew, one entry per CDR3 protein. Among roughly 56,000 distinct CDR3 sequences, approximately 10% were seen once, and the ten largest hold 5.5% to 7.5%. Sequences were obtained from whole blood. All receptors derive from an adult who was a healthcare worker with PCR-confirmed SARS-CoV-2 infection or an uninfected control (not recorded which).

The V call is TRBV4-1, the J call TRBJ2-2; tentatively, D is TRBD2 (5 bases). V was clipped by 3 bases and J by 7 bases, with 18 bases between them. Germline V CDR1 and CDR2: MGHRA, YSYEKL. This CDR3 spans 16 amino acids. The CDR3 coding sequence is TGCGCCAGCAGCCATCAAGGACGAGGGATCGGCGGGGAGCTGTTTTTT. Translated, it gives CASSHQGRGIGGELFF.

In its sample, this clonotype is medium-sized. V gene TRBV29-1 combines with J gene TRBJ2-5; D remains unclear. V was cut by 6 bases and J by 9 bases, with 11 bases left in between. Germline-derived CDR1 and CDR2 are SQVTM and ANQGSEA. The CDR3 extends over 10 amino acids. The CDR3 coding sequence is TGCAGCGTCGATGACTCCCCCCAGTACTTC. It codes for CSVDDSPQYF.

The sample holds many counts of this clonotype. V gene TRBV25-1 combines with J gene TRBJ2-7, with TRBD1 matching 9 bases. Germline CDR1 and CDR2: MGHDK and SYGVNS. Trimming removed 5 bases from V and 2 bases from J; junction bases left unmatched: 7. The CDR3 is made up of 15 amino acids. DNA of the CDR3: TGTGCCAGCAGTTCGGCGGGGACAGGGACCTACGAGCAGTACTTC. As protein: CASSSAGTGTYEQYF.

V usage is TRBV20-1 and J usage is TRBJ2-1, with D possibly being TRBD2 (5 bases). The CDR3 is 14 residues long. Trimming removed 6 bases at V and 3 bases at J, with 15 bases between. CDR1 is DFQATT and CDR2 is SNEGSKA in the germline V gene (reference sequence). In DNA, the CDR3 is TGCAGTGCAAATTCTGCGGACTTCTACAATGAGCAGTTCTTC. This translates into CSANSADFYNEQFF.

This clonotype was picked up a small number of times. The chain is built from TRBV5-1 and TRBJ1-1, with 9 bases fitting TRBD1. The CDR3 contains 16 residues. With V trimmed by 5 bases and J by 0 bases, 8 bases remained unmatched. Germline V gives CDR1 SGHRS, CDR2 YFSETQ. The CDR3 DNA is TGCGCCAGCAGTCAATCGGGACAGGGTTTGAACACTGAAGCTTTCTTT. Amino acids: CASSQSGQGLNTEAFF.

CDR3 loop: CASSKQRPITEAFF. Written as DNA, the CDR3 is TGTGCCAGCAGTAAACAGAGACCGATCACTGAAGCTTTCTTT. The chain links TRBV2 to TRBJ1-1; D call uncertain. Trimming cost V 5 bases and J 4 bases, with 14 bases left between them. The CDR3 runs to 14 residues. CDR1 and CDR2 (germline): SNHLY, FYNNEI.

The table lists this clonotype with a few counts. This chain connects TRBV10-3 to TRBJ2-5, with D possibly TRBD1 on 5 matching bases. Trimming pared 9 bases from V and 6 bases from J, leaving 17 bases between. The CDR3 loop spans 13 amino acids. Germline V gene lookup returns CDR1 ENHRY and CDR2 SYGVKD. CDR3 DNA: TGTGCCATAGAGGTGTTCCAGGGCAAGACCCAGTACTTC. This translates into CAIEVFQGKTQYF.

The chain links TRBV7-8 to TRBJ2-7; tentative D call: TRBD1 (5 bases). The CDR3 loop spans 15 amino acids. V lost 5 bases and J lost 0, with 14 bases in between. Germline V CDR1 and CDR2: SGHVS, FQNEAQ. Here the CDR3 reads CASSIETEFSYEQYF. CDR3 in DNA: TGTGCCAGCAGCATAGAGACAGAGTTCTCCTACGAGCAGTACTTC.

This clonotype came up many times. No DNA is shown, since the ends of the CDR3 on it are uncertain; the CDR3 is the one TCRdb lists. The genes are TRBV6-2 or TRBV6-3 and TRBJ2-3; the table calls TRBD2, which could not be checked here. The CDR3 comprises 14 residues, both ends counted. Germline CDR1 MNHEY, CDR2 SVGEGT. The CDR3 loop is CASILAGTSDTQYF.

This clonotype was counted ten times or more. V and J are TRBV4-2 and TRBJ2-4; 7 nucleotides match TRBD1. The CDR3 is 18 amino acids. V gave up 0 bases and J gave up 0 bases; unmatched junction bases: 8. Germline V CDR1 and CDR2: LGHNA, YNFKEQ. DNA of the CDR3: TGTGCCAGCAGCCAAGATGCATCGAGGGGGCTAGCCAAAAACATTCAGTACTTC. This encodes CASSQDASRGLAKNIQYF.

This clonotype was observed at least ten times. The rearrangement joins TRBV7-9 to TRBJ1-1; 8 nucleotides line up with TRBD1. The CDR3 is 14 amino acids. Trimming removed 7 bases from V and 0 bases from J; junction bases left unmatched: 4. Germline CDR1 reads SEHNR; CDR2 reads FQNEAQ (reference sequence). The CDR3 region has the DNA TGTGCCAGCAACGTACAGGGGGTGAACACTGAAGCTTTCTTT. Protein sequence: CASNVQGVNTEAFF.

At least ten counts were recorded for this clonotype. The chain is built from TRBV7-3 and TRBJ2-5, with TRBD2 matching 8 bases. The CDR3 has 15 amino acids. Germline assignment: CDR1 SGHTA and CDR2 FQGTGA. The ends lost 5 bases at V and 3 bases at J; junction bases unmatched: 8. The CDR3 sequence is CASSRTGTREETQYF. CDR3 in DNA: TGTGCCAGCAGCCGCACCGGGACTAGGGAAGAGACCCAGTACTTC.

This chain uses TRBV4-1 with TRBJ2-2; TRBD2 aligns across 9 bases. V lost 2 bases, J lost 1 base, and 5 bases stayed unmatched. Germline V gene data show CDR1 as MGHRA and CDR2 as YSYEKL. This CDR3 is built from 17 residues. The CDR3 loop is CASSQSKLAGNTGELFF. The CDR3 nucleotides are TGCGCCAGCAGCCAAAGCAAACTAGCGGGGAACACCGGGGAGCTGTTTTTT.

This clonotype was detected ten times or more. The gene calls are TRBV12-3 or TRBV12-4 and TRBJ1-6, with a weak D call TRBD1 (5 bases). The CDR3 totals 14 residues. V lost 2 bases, J lost 10 bases, and 12 bases lay in between. CDR3 in amino acids: CASSLRGLRSPLHF. The CDR3 DNA reads TGTGCCAGCAGTTTAAGGGGCTTGAGGTCACCCCTCCACTTT.

V gene TRBV5-1 combines with J gene TRBJ2-3; D tentatively reads TRBD1 or TRBD2 (5 bases each). The V end was cut by 3 bases, the J end by 2 bases, with 16 bases between. Germline assignment: CDR1 SGHRS and CDR2 YFSETQ. This CDR3 has 16 amino acids. The CDR3 DNA reads as TGCGCCAGCAGCTCCGGGACCCGGAAGGTCACAGATACGCAGTATTTT. As protein: CASSSGTRKVTDTQYF.

This clonotype showed up just a few times. One end of the junction does not line up with germline, which may come from a read error. V and J are TRBV29-1 and TRBJ2-1; perhaps TRBD2 as D (5 bases). CDR1 SQVTM and CDR2 ANQGSEA come from the germline V gene. This CDR3 is 15 amino acids long. DNA for the CDR3: TGCAGCGTAGAAGAGGGAGACTACCCAAACAATGAGCAGTTCTTC. Protein sequence: CSVEEGDYPNNEQFF.

This clonotype was seen ten or more times. The chain has TRBV11-1 and TRBJ1-2, with 10 positions matching TRBD1. Trimming took 4 bases from V and 6 from J; bases not matched to a gene: 2. Germline values: CDR1 SGHAT, CDR2 FQDESV (reference sequence). The CDR3 has 13 amino acids. Here the CDR3 reads CASSSGQGDGYTF. CDR3 DNA sequence: TGTGCCAGCAGCTCCGGACAGGGGGATGGCTACACCTTC.

This clonotype was seen a few times. The CDR3 loop is CATETDPTDTQYF. The CDR3 region has the DNA TGTGCCACCGAGACTGACCCGACAGATACGCAGTATTTT. V and J are TRBV6-6 and TRBJ2-3; D not resolved. Germline V gene data show CDR1 as MNHNY and CDR2 as SVGAGI (reference sequence). Trimming left V 10 bases short and J 3 bases short, with 14 bases between. CDR3 length: 13 amino acids.

This clonotype has a handful of counts. This chain uses TRBV6-2 or TRBV6-3 with TRBJ2-7, with no clear D. CDR3 length: 12 amino acids. The V and J ends lost 4 bases and 2 bases respectively, with 6 bases between them. Germline lookup yields CDR1 MNHEY and CDR2 SVGEGT. In nucleotides, the CDR3 is TGTGCCAGCAGTTCCGTAGCCTACGAGCAGTACTTC. It codes for CASSSVAYEQYF.

The J gene is TRBJ2-1, the V gene TRBV7-3; TRBD1 agrees at 7 bases. The germline gives CDR1 SGHTA, CDR2 FQGTGA. The junction had 6 bases not matched to a gene; V was cut back by 2 bases and J by 5 bases. This CDR3 has 15 amino acids. In DNA, the CDR3 is TGTGCCAGCAGCTTAGGGACAGCCCTAGACAATGAGCAGTTCTTC. Protein sequence: CASSLGTALDNEQFF.

This clonotype was detected only a few times. The rearrangement links TRBV7-2 to TRBJ2-5, with 7 bases aligning to TRBD2. The CDR3 contains 14 residues. V was pared by 5 bases and J by 7 bases, with 10 bases of the junction left unmatched. Germline assignment: CDR1 SGHTA and CDR2 FQGNSA. CDR3 protein: CASSLFGGSGTQYF. CDR3 sequence (DNA): TGTGCCAGCAGCCTGTTCGGGGGGTCTGGGACCCAGTACTTC.

This clonotype appeared a few times. The rearrangement joins TRBV10-3 to TRBJ1-1, with D maybe TRBD1 (6 bases). Trimming took off 2 bases at V and 1 base at J, with 17 bases between the two ends. CDR3 length equals 17 residues. Germline V CDR1 and CDR2: ENHRY, SYGVKD. The DNA of the CDR3 is TGTGCCATCAGTGAGGCAAGGACAGCCAACTCGAACACTGAAGCTTTCTTT. Protein: CAISEARTANSNTEAFF.

The sample holds many counts of this clonotype. The chain has TRBV7-2 and TRBJ2-7, with D perhaps matching TRBD2 (5 bases). V was cut by 5 bases and J by 6 bases, with 20 bases left in between. CDR3 length equals 15 residues. Germline V gene sequence: CDR1 SGHTA, CDR2 FQGNSA. The CDR3 DNA reads as TGTGCCAGCAGCCCCTCCGGGGTGTTAAGCGCCGAGCAGTACTTC. Encoded protein: CASSPSGVLSAEQYF.

This clonotype was detected many times. The chain joins TRBV6-2 or TRBV6-3 to TRBJ2-7; D is perhaps TRBD1 (5 bases). Germline values: CDR1 MNHEY, CDR2 SVGEGT. The V gene lost 7 bases and the J gene lost 0 bases, with 10 bases spanning the gap. This CDR3 is 13 amino acids long. The CDR3 reads CASKTGFSYEQYF. In nucleotides, the CDR3 is TGTGCCAGCAAAACAGGTTTCTCCTACGAGCAGTACTTC.